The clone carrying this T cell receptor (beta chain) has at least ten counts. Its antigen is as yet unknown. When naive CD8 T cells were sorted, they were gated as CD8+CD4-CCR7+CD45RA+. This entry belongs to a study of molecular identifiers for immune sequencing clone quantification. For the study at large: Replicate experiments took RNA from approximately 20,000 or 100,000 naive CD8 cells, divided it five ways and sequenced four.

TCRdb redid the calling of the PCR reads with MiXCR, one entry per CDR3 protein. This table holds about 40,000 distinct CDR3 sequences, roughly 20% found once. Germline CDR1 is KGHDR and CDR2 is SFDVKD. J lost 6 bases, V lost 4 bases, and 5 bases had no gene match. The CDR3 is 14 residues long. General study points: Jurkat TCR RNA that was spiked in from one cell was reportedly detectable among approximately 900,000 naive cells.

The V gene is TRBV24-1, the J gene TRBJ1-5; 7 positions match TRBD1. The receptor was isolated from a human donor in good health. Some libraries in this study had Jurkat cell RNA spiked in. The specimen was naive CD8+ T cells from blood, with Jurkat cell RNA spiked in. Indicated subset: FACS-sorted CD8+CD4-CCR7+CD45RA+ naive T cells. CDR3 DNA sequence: TGTGCCACCAGTGACCAGACAGGGTTTCAGCCCCAGCATTTT. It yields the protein CATSDQTGFQPQHF.